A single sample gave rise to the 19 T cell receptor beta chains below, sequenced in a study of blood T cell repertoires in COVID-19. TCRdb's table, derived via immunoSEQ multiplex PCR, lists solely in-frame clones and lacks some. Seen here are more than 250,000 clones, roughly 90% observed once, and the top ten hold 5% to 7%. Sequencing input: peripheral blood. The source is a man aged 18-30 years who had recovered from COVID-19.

CDR3 in amino acids: CASRTGSPYEQYF. CDR3 coding DNA: TGTGCCAGCAGGACAGGGAGTCCCTACGAGCAGTACTTC. The chain has TRBV6-5 and TRBJ2-7, with 7 positions matching TRBD1. The CDR3 runs 13 residues. The ends lost 6 bases at V and 2 bases at J; junction bases unmatched: 4. Germline values: CDR1 MNHEY, CDR2 SVGAGI.

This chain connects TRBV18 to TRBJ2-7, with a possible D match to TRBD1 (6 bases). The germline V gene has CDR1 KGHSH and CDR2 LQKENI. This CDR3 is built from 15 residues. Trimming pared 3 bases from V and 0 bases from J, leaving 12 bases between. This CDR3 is CASSPGWGPSYEQYF. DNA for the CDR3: TGTGCCAGCTCACCTGGGTGGGGGCCCTCCTACGAGCAGTACTTC.

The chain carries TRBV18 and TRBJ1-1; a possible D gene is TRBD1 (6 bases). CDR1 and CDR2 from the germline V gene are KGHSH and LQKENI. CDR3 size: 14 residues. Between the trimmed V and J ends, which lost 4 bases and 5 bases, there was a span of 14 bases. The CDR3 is CASSLYRDWTEAFF. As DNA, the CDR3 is TGTGCCAGCTCACTTTACAGGGATTGGACTGAAGCTTTCTTT. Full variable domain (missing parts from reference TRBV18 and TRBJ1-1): NAGVMQNPRHLVRRRGQEARLRCSPMKGHSHVYWYRQLPEEGLKFMVYLQKENIIDESGMPKERFSAEFPKEGPSILRIQQVVRGDSAAYFCASSLYRDWTEAFFGQGTRLTVV.

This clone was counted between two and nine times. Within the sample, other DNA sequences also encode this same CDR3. For the CDR3, the DNA is TGTGCCAGCAGCTTAGTCGGAGGGAACACTGAAGCTTTCTTT. It translates to CASSLVGGNTEAFF. The chain joins TRBV7-9 to TRBJ1-1, with D unclear. Germline lookup yields CDR1 SEHNR and CDR2 FQNEAQ (reference sequence). V was cut by 1 base and J by 1 base, with 7 bases left in between. The length of the CDR3 is 14 residues.

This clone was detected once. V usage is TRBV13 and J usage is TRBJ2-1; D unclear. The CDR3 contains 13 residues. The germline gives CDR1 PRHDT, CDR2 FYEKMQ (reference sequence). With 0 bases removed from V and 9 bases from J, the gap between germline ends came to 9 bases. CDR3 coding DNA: TGTGCCAGCAGCTTAGGCCTGACTCCTGAGCAGTTCTTC. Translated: CASSLGLTPEQFF.

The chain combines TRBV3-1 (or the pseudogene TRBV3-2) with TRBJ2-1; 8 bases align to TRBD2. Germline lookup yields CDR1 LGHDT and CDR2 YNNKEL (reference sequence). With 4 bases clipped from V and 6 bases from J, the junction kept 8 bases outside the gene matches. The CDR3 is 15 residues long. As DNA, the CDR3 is TGTGCCAGCAGCCCACAGGTAGCGGGACCCAATGAGCAGTTCTTC. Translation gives CASSPQVAGPNEQFF.

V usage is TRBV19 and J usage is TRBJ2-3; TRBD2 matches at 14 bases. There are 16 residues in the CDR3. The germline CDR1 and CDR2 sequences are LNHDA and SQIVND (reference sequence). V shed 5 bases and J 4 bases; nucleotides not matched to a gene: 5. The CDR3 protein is CASSPRLAGGADTQYF. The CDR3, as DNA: TGTGCCAGTAGTCCACGACTAGCGGGGGGGGCAGATACGCAGTATTTT. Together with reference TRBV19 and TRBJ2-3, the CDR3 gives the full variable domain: DGGITQSPKYLFRKEGQNVTLSCEQNLNHDAMYWYRQDPGQGLRLIYYSQIVNDFQKGDIAEGYSVSREKKESFPLTVTSAQKNPTAFYLCASSPRLAGGADTQYFGPGTRLTVL.

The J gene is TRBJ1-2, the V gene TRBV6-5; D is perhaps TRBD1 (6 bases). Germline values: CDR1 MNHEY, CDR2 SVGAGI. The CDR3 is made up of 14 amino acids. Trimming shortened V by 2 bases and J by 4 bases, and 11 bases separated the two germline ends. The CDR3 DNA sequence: TGTGCCAGCAGTTACGACCAGGGGCCCTATGGCTACACCTTC. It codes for CASSYDQGPYGYTF.

The CDR3 reads CASRQQYQETQYF. CDR3 coding DNA: TGTGCCAGCAGACAGCAGTACCAAGAGACCCAGTACTTC. The J gene is TRBJ2-5, the V gene TRBV27, with D hard to call. V dropped 6 bases and J dropped 0 bases, with 8 bases sitting between them. This CDR3 spans 13 amino acids. Germline assignment: CDR1 MNHEY and CDR2 SMNVEV (reference sequence).

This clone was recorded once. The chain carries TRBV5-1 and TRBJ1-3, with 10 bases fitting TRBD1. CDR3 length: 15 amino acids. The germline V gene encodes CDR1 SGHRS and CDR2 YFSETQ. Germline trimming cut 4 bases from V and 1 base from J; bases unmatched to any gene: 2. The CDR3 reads CASSTGQGSGNTIYF. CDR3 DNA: TGCGCCAGCAGCACGGGACAGGGGTCTGGAAACACCATATATTTT. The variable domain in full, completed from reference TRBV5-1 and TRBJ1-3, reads KAGVTQTPRYLIKTRGQQVTLSCSPISGHRSVSWYQQTPGQGLQFLFEYFSETQRNKGNFPGRFSGRQFSNSRSEMNVSTLELGDSALYLCASSTGQGSGNTIYFGEGSWLTVV.

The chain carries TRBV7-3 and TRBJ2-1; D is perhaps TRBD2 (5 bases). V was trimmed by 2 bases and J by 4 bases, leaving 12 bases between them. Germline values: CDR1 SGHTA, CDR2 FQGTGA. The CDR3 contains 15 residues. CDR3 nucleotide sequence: TGTGCCAGCAGCTTAGTGGAGGCTGGGTACAATGAGCAGTTCTTC. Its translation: CASSLVEAGYNEQFF. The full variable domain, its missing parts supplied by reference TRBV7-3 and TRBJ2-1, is GAGVSQTPSNKVTEKGKYVELRCDPISGHTALYWYRQSLGQGPEFLIYFQGTGAADDSGLPNDRFFAVRPEGSVSTLKIQRTERGDSAVYLCASSLVEAGYNEQFFGPGTRLTVL.

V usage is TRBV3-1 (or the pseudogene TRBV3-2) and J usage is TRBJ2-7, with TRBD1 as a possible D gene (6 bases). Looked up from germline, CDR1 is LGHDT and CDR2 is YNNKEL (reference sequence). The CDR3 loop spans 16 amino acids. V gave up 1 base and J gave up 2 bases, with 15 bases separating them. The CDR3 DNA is TGTGCCAGCAGCCAAGTGGCAACAGGGCTTCCCTACGAGCAGTACTTC. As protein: CASSQVATGLPYEQYF.

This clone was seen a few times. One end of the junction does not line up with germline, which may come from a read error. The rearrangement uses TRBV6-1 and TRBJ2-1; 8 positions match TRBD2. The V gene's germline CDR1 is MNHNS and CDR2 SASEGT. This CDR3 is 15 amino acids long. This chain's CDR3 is CASREAGAAYNEQFF. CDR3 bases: TGTGCCAGCAGGGAAGCGGGGGCCGCCTACAATGAGCAGTTCTTC.

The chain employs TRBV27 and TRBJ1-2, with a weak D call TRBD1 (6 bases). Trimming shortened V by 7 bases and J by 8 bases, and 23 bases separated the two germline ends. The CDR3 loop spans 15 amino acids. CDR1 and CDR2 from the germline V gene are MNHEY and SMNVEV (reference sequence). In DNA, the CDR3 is TGTGCCAGCACACCCGCCCCAGGGGTACATGACGGCTACACCTTC. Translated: CASTPAPGVHDGYTF.

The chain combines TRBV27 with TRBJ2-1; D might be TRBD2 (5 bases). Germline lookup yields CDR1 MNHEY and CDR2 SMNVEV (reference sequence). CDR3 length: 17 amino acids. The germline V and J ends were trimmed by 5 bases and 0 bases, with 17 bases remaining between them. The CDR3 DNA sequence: TGTGCCAGCAGTCCCCGATCACTAGGGAGCTCCTACAATGAGCAGTTCTTC. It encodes CASSPRSLGSSYNEQFF.

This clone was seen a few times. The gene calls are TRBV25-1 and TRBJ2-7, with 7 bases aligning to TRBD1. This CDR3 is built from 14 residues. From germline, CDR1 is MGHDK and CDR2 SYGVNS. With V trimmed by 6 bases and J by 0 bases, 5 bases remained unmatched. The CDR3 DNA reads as TGTGCCAGCAGGAAGACAGGGAACTCCTACGAGCAGTACTTC. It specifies CASRKTGNSYEQYF.

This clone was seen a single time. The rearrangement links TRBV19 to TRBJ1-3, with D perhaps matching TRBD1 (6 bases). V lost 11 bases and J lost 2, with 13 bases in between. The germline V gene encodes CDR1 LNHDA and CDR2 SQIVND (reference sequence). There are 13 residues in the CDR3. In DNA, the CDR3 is TGTGCCTCGAACAACAGGGCTGGAAACACCATATATTTT. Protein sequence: CASNNRAGNTIYF.

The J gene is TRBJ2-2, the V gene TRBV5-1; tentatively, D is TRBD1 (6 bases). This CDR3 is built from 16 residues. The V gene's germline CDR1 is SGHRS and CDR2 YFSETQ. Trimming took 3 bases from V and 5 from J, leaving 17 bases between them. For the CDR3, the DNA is TGCGCCAGCAGCTACCCCCAACAGGGTGGAACCGGGGAGCTGTTTTTT. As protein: CASSYPQQGGTGELFF. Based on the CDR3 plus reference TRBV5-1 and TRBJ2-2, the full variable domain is KAGVTQTPRYLIKTRGQQVTLSCSPISGHRSVSWYQQTPGQGLQFLFEYFSETQRNKGNFPGRFSGRQFSNSRSEMNVSTLELGDSALYLCASSYPQQGGTGELFFGEGSRLTVL.

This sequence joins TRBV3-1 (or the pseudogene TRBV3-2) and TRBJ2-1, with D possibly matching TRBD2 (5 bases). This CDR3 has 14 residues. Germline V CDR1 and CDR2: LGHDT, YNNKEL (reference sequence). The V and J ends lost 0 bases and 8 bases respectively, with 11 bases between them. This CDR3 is CASSQELLSDEQFF. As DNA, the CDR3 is TGTGCCAGCAGCCAAGAACTACTTAGCGATGAGCAGTTCTTC.